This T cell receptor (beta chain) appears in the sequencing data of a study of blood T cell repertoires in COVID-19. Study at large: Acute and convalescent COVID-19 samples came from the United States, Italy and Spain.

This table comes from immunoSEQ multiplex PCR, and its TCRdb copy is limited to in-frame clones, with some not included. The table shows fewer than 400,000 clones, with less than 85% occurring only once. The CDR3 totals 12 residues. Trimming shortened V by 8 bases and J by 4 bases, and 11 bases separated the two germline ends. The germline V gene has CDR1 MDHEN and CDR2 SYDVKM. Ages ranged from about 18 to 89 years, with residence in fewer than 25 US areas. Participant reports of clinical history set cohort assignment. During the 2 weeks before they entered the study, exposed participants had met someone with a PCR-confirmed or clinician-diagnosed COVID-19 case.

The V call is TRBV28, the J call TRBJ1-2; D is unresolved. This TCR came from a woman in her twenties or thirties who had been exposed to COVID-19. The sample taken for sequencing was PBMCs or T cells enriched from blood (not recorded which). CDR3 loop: CASYRPGYGYTF. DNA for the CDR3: TGTGCCAGCTACCGTCCGGGCTATGGCTACACCTTC.